The TCR beta chain described here comes from a study of shared clonotypes between healthy human individuals. Study-wide context: Used for every donor were three CD4 naive, three CD4 memory, two CD8 naive and one CD8 memory plate.

Recent acute infections and vaccinations were absent in the healthy HIV-negative adult donors. Splitting the CD4+ cells yielded a CD45RA+ naive subset and a CD45RA-negative memory subset. The material for each subset, its genomic DNA, was split evenly across several immunoSEQ plates. Sequencing used immunoSEQ multiplex PCR; TCRdb keeps in-frame clones, though not all of them. There are 2,100,000 or so clones in the sample; approximately 94% occur only once, and more than 0.1% lies in the top ten. What was sequenced was naive CD4+ T cells sorted from blood. Specified subset: CD45RA+ positively selected. The origin of this receptor is a man aged 18 to 30 in good health.

Here the CDR3 DNA reads TGTGCCAGCAGTTCGTTATATGGAGCTGAAAAACTGTTTTTT. This encodes CASSSLYGAEKLFF. The chain has TRBV6-5 and TRBJ1-4; D unresolved. The V end lost 4 bases, the J end lost 7 bases, and 13 bases lay between the germline ends. CDR3 length: 14 residues. Germline assignment: CDR1 MNHEY and CDR2 SVGAGI.